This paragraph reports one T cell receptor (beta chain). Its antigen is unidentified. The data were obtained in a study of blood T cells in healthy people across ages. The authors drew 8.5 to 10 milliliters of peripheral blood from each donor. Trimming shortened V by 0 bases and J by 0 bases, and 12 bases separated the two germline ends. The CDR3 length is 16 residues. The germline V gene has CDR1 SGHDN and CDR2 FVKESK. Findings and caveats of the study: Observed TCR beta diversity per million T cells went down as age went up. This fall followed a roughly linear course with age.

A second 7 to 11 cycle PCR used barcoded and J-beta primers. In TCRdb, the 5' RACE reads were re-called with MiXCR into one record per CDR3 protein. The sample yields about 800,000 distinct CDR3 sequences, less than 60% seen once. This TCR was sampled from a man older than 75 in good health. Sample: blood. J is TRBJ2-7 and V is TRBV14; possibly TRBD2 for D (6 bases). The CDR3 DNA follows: TGTGCCAGCAGCCAAGATCGGGGGTTGTACTCCTACGAGCAGTACTTC. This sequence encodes CASSQDRGLYSYEQYF.